The 8 T cell receptor beta chains below come from one sample, sequenced in a study of spatial heterogeneity in lung cancer. The time point is: sample taken at primary tumor resection. Whole RNA was taken from tumor, nontumor lung or frozen PBMC; it was then sequenced unsorted. MiXCR was run by TCRdb on the 5' RACE reads, yielding one entry per CDR3 protein. The sample lists some 50,000 distinct CDR3 sequences, roughly 12% occurring once. Sequenced here: PBMCs, sampled at surgery. The receptors were sampled from a female donor with early-stage non-small cell lung cancer.

This clonotype was counted ten times or more. The CDR3 DNA follows: TGTGCCAGCAGCTACTCTAGCGGGGGGCCCAGTGAGCAGTTCTTC. Encoded protein: CASSYSSGGPSEQFF. This rearrangement joins TRBV5-4 to TRBJ2-1, with TRBD2 matching 11 bases. The junction had 8 bases not matched to a gene; V was cut back by 3 bases and J by 9 bases. Per germline, CDR1 SGHNT and CDR2 YYREEE (reference sequence). The CDR3 is made up of 15 amino acids. The full variable domain, rest sourced from reference TRBV5-4 and TRBJ2-1, is ETGVTQSPTHLIKTRGQQVTLRCSSQSGHNTVSWYQQALGQGPQFIFQYYREEENGRGNFPPRFSGLQFPNYSSELNVNALELDDSALYLCASSYSSGGPSEQFFGPGTRLTVL.

This clonotype was counted many times. The chain is built from TRBV28 and TRBJ1-1; 9 bases line up with TRBD1. This CDR3 is built from 15 residues. The germline gives CDR1 MDHEN, CDR2 SYDVKM. The J segment lost 0 bases and the V segment lost 5 bases, leaving 4 bases of the junction unmatched. CDR3 DNA sequence: TGTGCCAGCAGTGCACACAGGGGGCTGAACACTGAAGCTTTCTTT. It codes for CASSAHRGLNTEAFF.

This clonotype was counted only a few times. This rearrangement joins TRBV6-5 to TRBJ2-4; possible D gene TRBD1, 6 bases. The CDR3 totals 16 residues. Trimming removed 4 bases at V and 2 bases at J, with 15 bases between. Germline CDR1 and CDR2: MNHEY and SVGAGI. CDR3 sequence reads: CASSFTGPGTKNIQYF. CDR3 DNA sequence: TGTGCCAGCAGTTTTACAGGGCCCGGGACCAAAAACATTCAGTACTTC.

This clonotype was counted a few times. The rearrangement joins TRBV6-2 or TRBV6-3 to TRBJ2-7, with D hard to call. V shed 5 bases and J shed 0 bases, with 8 bases lying between them. The germline CDR1 and CDR2 sequences are MNHEY and SVGEGT. CDR3 length: 13 residues. The CDR3 DNA reads as TGTGCCAGCAGTGCAGGCAGCTCCTACGAGCAGTACTTC. This gives the protein CASSAGSSYEQYF.

This chain uses TRBV6-5 with TRBJ1-2, with D perhaps matching TRBD1 (5 bases). V was clipped by 6 bases and J by 4 bases, with 30 bases between them. Germline V gene lookup returns CDR1 MNHEY and CDR2 SVGAGI. This CDR3 contains 19 residues. CDR3 sequence (DNA): TGTGCCAGCAGGAAGGCCGGTGGGGCAGGGCGCCGTACCCGCTATGGCTACACCTTC. Its protein is CASRKAGGAGRRTRYGYTF.

As concerns this clonotype: One end of the junction does not line up with germline, which may come from a read error. J is TRBJ2-7 and V is TRBV6-6, with D perhaps matching TRBD2 (5 bases). Germline V gives CDR1 MNHNY, CDR2 SVGAGI (reference sequence). The CDR3 is 12 amino acids. The CDR3 reads CTSSYDGDEQYF. CDR3 coding DNA: TGTACCAGCAGTTACGACGGGGACGAGCAGTACTTC.

This clonotype was counted ten times or more. The chain employs TRBV3-1 and TRBJ2-5; no reliable D call. Per germline, CDR1 LGHDT and CDR2 YNNKEL (reference sequence). This CDR3 spans 15 amino acids. Trimming stripped 1 base from V and 5 bases from J, with 14 bases between. The CDR3 region is CASSQGPRSAETQYF. DNA of the CDR3: TGTGCCAGCAGCCAAGGCCCCCGAAGCGCTGAGACCCAGTACTTC.

This clonotype was seen more than once but under ten times. The chain has TRBV12-3 or TRBV12-4 and TRBJ2-3; TRBD1 might be the D (6 bases). The V and J ends lost 7 bases and 3 bases respectively, with 8 bases between them. The CDR3 contains 12 residues. Written as DNA, the CDR3 is TGTGCCAGCAAAACAGGGACAGATACGCAGTATTTT. It encodes CASKTGTDTQYF.